These 25 T cell receptor beta chains were sequenced from one sample in a study of neurological immune-mediated disorders. TCRdb recomputed calls from the 5' RACE reads with MiXCR, one row per CDR3 protein. Among some 49,000 distinct CDR3 sequences, roughly 13% were seen once, and the ten largest hold about 4.9%. Time point indicated: longitudinal time-point 2. The sequencing sample was made of PBMCs. The origin of the receptors is a male donor with HTLV-1-associated myelopathy (HAM/TSP).

The chain combines TRBV5-6 with TRBJ2-7, with D possibly TRBD1 on 5 matching bases. Germline-derived CDR1 and CDR2 are SGHDT and YYEEEE. Trimming stripped 6 bases from V and 2 bases from J, with 18 bases between. The CDR3 is 15 amino acids. The CDR3 loop is CASTRPGRAAYEQYF. In nucleotides, the CDR3 is TGTGCCAGCACCCGGCCTGGCAGGGCGGCCTACGAGCAGTACTTC.

The sample holds many counts of this clonotype. The genes are TRBV14 and TRBJ2-2, with D unclear. V was clipped by 4 bases and J by 7 bases, with 16 bases between them. The CDR3 totals 15 residues. In germline, CDR1 is SGHDN, CDR2 FVKESK. The CDR3 nucleotides are TGTGCCAGCAGCCGCGCGGCGGAAGGGCACGGGGAGCTGTTTTTT. It is translated as CASSRAAEGHGELFF.

This clonotype qualifies as medium-sized. The chain carries TRBV18 and TRBJ2-1; weak D call: TRBD2 (5 bases). The V and J ends lost 3 bases and 8 bases respectively, with 14 bases between them. The germline V gene encodes CDR1 KGHSH and CDR2 LQKENI. The CDR3 extends over 14 amino acids. In DNA form, the CDR3 reads TGTGCCAGCTCACCCCCTAGGAAGAGGGATGAGCAGTTCTTC. Translated, it gives CASSPPRKRDEQFF.

This clonotype appeared many times. The chain links TRBV2 to TRBJ2-7, with D unresolved. From germline, CDR1 is SNHLY and CDR2 FYNNEI. This CDR3 is built from 15 residues. Trimming took 2 bases from V and 2 from J, leaving 13 bases between them. The CDR3 bases are TGTGCCAGCAGTGAAAGTGCAGTGCTCCCCTACGAGCAGTACTTC. It encodes CASSESAVLPYEQYF.

In its sample, this clonotype was seen many times. The chain carries TRBV29-1 and TRBJ2-1, with TRBD1 identical over 10 bases. Per germline, CDR1 SQVTM and CDR2 ANQGSEA. The junction had 7 bases not matched to a gene; V was cut back by 8 bases and J by 0 bases. The CDR3 sequence is 15 residues long. The CDR3 DNA reads as TGCAGCTCTCGACAGGGGGCCTACTCCTACAATGAGCAGTTCTTC. This sequence encodes CSSRQGAYSYNEQFF.

This clonotype was recorded a few times. The CDR3 DNA is TGCAGCGTTGCCGCGGGACAGGGTTACGAGCAGTACTTC. Encoded protein: CSVAAGQGYEQYF. The chain recombines TRBV29-1 with TRBJ2-7; 9 nucleotides align to TRBD1. The CDR3 is 13 residues long. The V and J ends lost 4 bases and 4 bases, in that order; junction bases with no gene match: 5. The V gene's germline CDR1 is SQVTM and CDR2 ANQGSEA.

Ten or more counts support this clonotype. This rearrangement joins TRBV20-1 to TRBJ2-1; D is possibly TRBD1 or TRBD2 (5 bases each). V was trimmed by 1 base and J by 7 bases, leaving 11 bases between them. The germline V gene encodes CDR1 DFQATT and CDR2 SNEGSKA (reference sequence). The CDR3 length is 13 residues. CDR3 protein: CSARVRGRNEQFF. DNA of the CDR3: TGCAGTGCTAGAGTGAGGGGTAGGAATGAGCAGTTCTTC.

This clonotype was recorded at least ten times. V usage is TRBV20-1 and J usage is TRBJ1-2; tentatively, D is TRBD1 (5 bases). V gave up 5 bases and J gave up 4 bases, with 8 bases separating them. The germline gives CDR1 DFQATT, CDR2 SNEGSKA (reference sequence). CDR3 length: 11 amino acids. As DNA, the CDR3 is TGCAGTGCTTGGACAACCTATGGCTACACCTTC. Protein: CSAWTTYGYTF.

This chain connects TRBV5-1 to TRBJ1-5; tentatively, D is TRBD1 (6 bases). The CDR3 sequence is 13 residues long. Trimming stripped 4 bases from V and 5 bases from J, with 10 bases between. CDR1 and CDR2 from the germline V gene are SGHRS and YFSETQ. The CDR3 reads CASSARGDQPQHF. CDR3 coding DNA: TGCGCCAGCAGCGCCAGGGGTGATCAGCCCCAGCATTTT.

This clonotype has at least ten counts. The chain links TRBV7-6 to TRBJ2-7; 9 bases are a match to TRBD2. After removal of 0 bases from V and 1 base from J, the junction contained 4 bases not matched to a gene. The length of the CDR3 is 16 residues. The germline V gene encodes CDR1 SGHVS and CDR2 FNYEAQ. The DNA of the CDR3 is TGTGCCAGCAGCTTAGCGGGCGGGGGGGCTTCCTACGAGCAGTACTTC. Encoded protein: CASSLAGGGASYEQYF.

In its sample, this clonotype was seen many times. This sequence joins TRBV7-9 and TRBJ1-1; D remains unclear. With 6 bases removed from V and 2 bases from J, the gap between germline ends came to 13 bases. The CDR3 covers 14 residues. Germline V gives CDR1 SEHNR, CDR2 FQNEAQ (reference sequence). The CDR3 region is CASRDGVSNTEAFF. For the CDR3, the DNA is TGTGCCAGCAGGGATGGGGTTAGCAACACTGAAGCTTTCTTT.

The chain has TRBV10-2 and TRBJ2-3; 8 bases align to TRBD1. The germline CDR1 and CDR2 sequences are WSHSY and SAAADI. This CDR3 contains 13 residues. V trimming: 6 bases; J trimming: 4 bases; junction bases outside the gene matches: 3. The DNA for the CDR3 is TGCGCCAGCAGGAGACAGGGGCCAGATACGCAGTATTTT. This sequence encodes CASRRQGPDTQYF.

This clonotype was picked up many times. V gene TRBV2 combines with J gene TRBJ1-1, with D perhaps matching TRBD1 (5 bases). The CDR3 consists of 15 residues. Germline CDR1 reads SNHLY; CDR2 reads FYNNEI. Trimming pared 4 bases from V and 1 base from J, leaving 13 bases between. The chain's CDR3 is CASSVGQIGNTEAFF. The CDR3 bases are TGTGCCAGCAGTGTGGGGCAAATAGGGAACACTGAAGCTTTCTTT.

The V and J genes are TRBV12-3 or TRBV12-4 and TRBJ2-5, with 9 positions matching TRBD2. This CDR3 is built from 15 residues. With 4 bases clipped from V and 5 bases from J, the junction kept 8 bases outside the gene matches. CDR3: CASSYRRGGHETQYF. The CDR3, as DNA: TGTGCCAGCAGTTACAGGCGGGGGGGCCATGAGACCCAGTACTTC.

This clonotype has ten or more counts. The chain carries TRBV10-3 and TRBJ1-6; D is perhaps TRBD1 (5 bases). The CDR3 loop spans 16 amino acids. The germline V gene encodes CDR1 ENHRY and CDR2 SYGVKD. V was clipped by 0 bases and J by 7 bases, with 13 bases between them. This CDR3 is CAISESMSQGNSPLHF. The CDR3 nucleotides read TGTGCCATCAGTGAGTCCATGAGCCAGGGAAATTCACCCCTCCACTTT.

The sample holds many counts of this clonotype. The chain employs TRBV3-1 and TRBJ2-7; a weak D match, TRBD1 (5 bases). Germline V gives CDR1 LGHDT, CDR2 YNNKEL (reference sequence). With 4 bases removed from V and 2 bases from J, the gap between germline ends came to 15 bases. The CDR3 sequence is 15 residues long. DNA for the CDR3: TGTGCCAGCAGCCCGACAATGACAGAGACCTACGAGCAGTACTTC. Amino acid sequence: CASSPTMTETYEQYF.

The chain recombines TRBV5-1 with TRBJ1-6; maybe TRBD1 (5 bases). The CDR3 has 15 residues. Germline assignment: CDR1 SGHRS and CDR2 YFSETQ. V was shortened by 1 base and J by 9 bases, with 14 bases between the two germline ends. Here the CDR3 DNA reads TGCGCCAGCAGCTTGAGTCCGGACACATCTTCACCCCTCCACTTT. This encodes CASSLSPDTSSPLHF.

This clonotype was seen at least ten times. The chain employs TRBV7-2 and TRBJ1-2; maybe TRBD1 (5 bases). The V and J ends lost 5 bases and 8 bases respectively, with 21 bases between them. The CDR3 sequence is 15 residues long. CDR1 SGHTA and CDR2 FQGNSA come from the germline V gene. In DNA, the CDR3 is TGTGCCAGCAGCCCCCCCCCAGGGCAGGGAGAAGGCTACACCTTC. This sequence encodes CASSPPPGQGEGYTF.

This clonotype was recorded at least ten times. The chain employs TRBV5-1 and TRBJ2-7, with 8 bases aligning to TRBD2. Germline-derived CDR1 and CDR2 are SGHRS and YFSETQ. The CDR3 runs to 15 residues. With 0 bases clipped from V and 3 bases from J, the junction kept 5 bases outside the gene matches. The CDR3 nucleotides are TGCGCCAGCAGCTTGGCCTCTGCGGGGGGCTACGAGCAGTACTTC. Protein: CASSLASAGGYEQYF.

This clonotype was found many times. The genes are TRBV28 and TRBJ1-4; D not certain. Trimming took 2 bases from V and 8 from J, leaving 12 bases between them. The CDR3 is 14 amino acids. Germline V lookup: CDR1 MDHEN, CDR2 SYDVKM. The CDR3 loop reads CASSLENLGEKLFF. The CDR3 DNA reads as TGTGCCAGCAGTTTAGAAAATCTGGGGGAAAAACTGTTTTTT.

This clonotype was observed at least ten times. V is TRBV5-1 and J is TRBJ1-4; perhaps TRBD1 as D (5 bases). The CDR3 has 14 residues. The V and J ends lost 1 base and 5 bases respectively, with 9 bases between them. CDR1 is SGHRS and CDR2 is YFSETQ in the germline V gene. This CDR3 reads CASSLRSGNEKLFF. CDR3 DNA sequence: TGCGCCAGCAGCTTGCGGTCAGGGAATGAAAAACTGTTTTTT.

This clonotype was seen at least ten times. Here the CDR3 reads CAINTAGILSYEQYF. The CDR3 region has the DNA TGTGCCATCAACACCGCAGGGATCCTCTCCTACGAGCAGTACTTC. V usage is TRBV10-3 and J usage is TRBJ2-7, with D perhaps TRBD1 (5 bases). Germline V gene sequence: CDR1 ENHRY, CDR2 SYGVKD. V lost 7 bases, J lost 0 bases, and 16 bases lay in between. This CDR3 has 15 amino acids.

This clonotype showed up many times. V is TRBV20-1 and J is TRBJ1-1; unclear D gene. The germline V gene has CDR1 DFQATT and CDR2 SNEGSKA (reference sequence). The CDR3 is 13 residues long. Trimming stripped 6 bases from V and 1 base from J, with 12 bases between. Here the CDR3 DNA reads TGCAGTGCCGCTCGAGACTGGAACACTGAAGCTTTCTTT. It encodes CSAARDWNTEAFF.

As for this clonotype: At one of its ends the junction is not consistent with the germline gene, which may arise from a read error. The rearrangement joins TRBV20-1 to TRBJ2-7; the D gene is possibly TRBD2 (6 bases). This CDR3 contains 17 residues. Germline V gene data show CDR1 as DFQATT and CDR2 as SNEGSKA (reference sequence). In DNA form, the CDR3 reads TGCAGTGCTAGAGATGCGCGGGGAGTACCCCCTTCCTATGAGCAGTACTTC. This translates into CSARDARGVPPSYEQYF.

This clonotype came up many times. V is TRBV5-6 and J is TRBJ1-5; 8 bases are shared with TRBD1. Trimming removed 4 bases from V and 2 bases from J; junction bases left unmatched: 8. CDR1 and CDR2 from the germline V gene are SGHDT and YYEEEE. The CDR3 is made up of 16 amino acids. CDR3 coding DNA: TGTGCCAGCAGCACTCGGACAGGGATTGGCAATCAGCCCCAGCATTTT. As protein: CASSTRTGIGNQPQHF.